One T cell receptor beta chain is described in this entry. What it binds is not known. This entry is derived from a study of shared clonotypes between healthy human individuals. Terminally differentiated effector memory CD45RA+ cells were excluded from the naive CD8 cells, which were CD45RO-negative and positively selected for CCR7. All donors were Caucasian adults living in Nashville, Tennessee. Regarding the study as a whole: Measured sharing among donors was expected to vary with sequencing depth. Larger estimated richness was generally recorded for naive subsets relative to memory subsets.

Every subset had its genomic DNA shared out evenly among several immunoSEQ plates. TCRdb's table, derived via immunoSEQ multiplex PCR, lists solely in-frame clones and lacks some. The sample has under 2,000,000 clones, about 94% seen once. Sequenced material: naive CD8+ T cells sorted from blood. This receptor was obtained from a man younger than 30 in good health.

The CDR3 coding sequence is TGTGCCAGCAGCCTAGACGGCGCAGGGAGCTCCTACGAGCAGTACTTC. Translation gives CASSLDGAGSSYEQYF. The chain combines TRBV5-6 with TRBJ2-7; perhaps D is TRBD1 or TRBD2 (5 bases each). Germline lookup yields CDR1 SGHDT and CDR2 YYEEEE. The CDR3 runs to 16 residues. With 4 bases removed from V and 0 bases from J, the gap between germline ends came to 17 bases.